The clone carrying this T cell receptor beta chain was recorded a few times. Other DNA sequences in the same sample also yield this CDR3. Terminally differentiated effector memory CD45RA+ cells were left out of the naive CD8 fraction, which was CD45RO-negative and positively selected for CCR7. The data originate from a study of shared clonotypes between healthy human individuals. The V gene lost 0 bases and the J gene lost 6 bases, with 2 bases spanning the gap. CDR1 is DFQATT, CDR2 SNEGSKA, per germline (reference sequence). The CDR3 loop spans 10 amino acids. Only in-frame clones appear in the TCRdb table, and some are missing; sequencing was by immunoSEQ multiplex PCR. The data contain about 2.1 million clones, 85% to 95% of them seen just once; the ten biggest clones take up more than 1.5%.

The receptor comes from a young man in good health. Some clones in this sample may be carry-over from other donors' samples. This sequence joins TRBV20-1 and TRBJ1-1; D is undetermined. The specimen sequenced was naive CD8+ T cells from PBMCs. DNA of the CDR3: TGCAGTGCTAGAGATCCTGAAGCTTTCTTT. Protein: CSARDPEAFF.